The source of this TCR beta chain is a study of T cell repertoires in cytomegalovirus infection. TCRdb ran MiXCR on the reads and lists one entry per CDR3 protein. Altogether about 24,000 distinct CDR3 sequences are present, under 25% being singletons, with the ten largest covering around 90%. Trimming took 5 bases from V and 4 from J; bases not matched to a gene: 11. Germline values: CDR1 SGHVS, CDR2 FNYEAQ. CDR3 size: 15 residues. This clonotype appeared many times. Its antigen is still unknown. Sequencing used CD8+ T cells from cultured PBMCs, obtained from culture after CMV antigen stimulation. This sequence joins TRBV7-6 and TRBJ2-7; 7 bases agree with TRBD1. This TCR was recovered from a human donor in good health (CMV status not recorded). Some clones in this sample may be carry-over from other donors' samples. CDR3: CASSPTRQGRYEQYF. The CDR3 region has the DNA TGTGCCAGCAGCCCTACAAGACAGGGTCGTTACGAGCAGTACTTC. Combining the CDR3 with reference TRBV7-6 and TRBJ2-7 gives the whole variable domain GAGVSQSPRYKVTKRGQDVALRCDPISGHVSLYWYRQALGQGPEFLTYFNYEAQQDKSGLPNDRFSAERPEGSISTLTIQRTEQRDSAMYRCASSPTRQGRYEQYFGPGTRLTVT.